This is a list of T cell receptor beta chains from one sample in a study of blood T cell repertoires in COVID-19. Measured with immunoSEQ multiplex PCR; TCRdb has only the in-frame clones, and not every one. The sample has approximately 250,000 clones; 75% to 90% are singletons. The sequenced sample was peripheral blood. All receptors derive from a woman in her seventies with COVID-19, enrolled during active disease. Both conserved end residues are part of each CDR3. D genes are given only for firm matches. Only some rows state a clone size, as once, few, many or a class for expanded clones.

DNA | CDR3 | D | J | size | V
TGTGCCAGCAGCTTAGGGCGCGGGGATGGTGAGCAGTTCTTC | CASSLGRGDGEQFF | NA | TRBJ2-1 | NA | TRBV7-2
TGTGCCAGCAGTGAGGGGACTAGCGGGGGACAAGAGACCCAGTACTTC | CASSEGTSGGQETQYF | TRBD2 | TRBJ2-5 | NA | TRBV2
TGTGCCAGCAGTGAAAGGAGTTTTAGCTATGGCTACACCTTC | CASSERSFSYGYTF | NA | TRBJ1-2 | NA | TRBV2
TGTGCCAGCAGTTTAAAACAGGGTGGAAACACCATATATTTT | CASSLKQGGNTIYF | NA | TRBJ1-3 | NA | TRBV27
TGTGCCAGCAGCATCCAGGGGGGAGGCTCCTACAATGAGCAGTTCTTC | CASSIQGGGSYNEQFF | NA | TRBJ2-1 | NA | TRBV2
TGTGCCAGCAGTCGCGGACAGGCTAGCTCCTACGAGCAGTACTTC | CASSRGQASSYEQYF | TRBD1 | TRBJ2-7 | NA | TRBV6-5
TGTGCCAGCAGCCAAGCTCTTAATTCACCCCTCCACTTT | CASSQALNSPLHF | NA | TRBJ1-6 | NA | TRBV5-8
TGTGCCATCCCACGAGAAAATGAGCAGTTCTTC | CAIPRENEQFF | NA | TRBJ2-1 | NA | TRBV21-1
TGTGCCAGCAGTGACATAGGTCAGGGGAACCACGAGCAGTACTTC | CASSDIGQGNHEQYF | NA | TRBJ2-7 | NA | TRBV6-1
TGTGCCAGCAGCTTATGGGGGGCGAACACCGGGGAGCTGTTTTTT | CASSLWGANTGELFF | NA | TRBJ2-2 | NA | TRBV7-6
TGTGCCAGCAGCCCCCGGACTAGCGGGGGCCCTAGCTCCTACAATGAGCAGTTCTTC | CASSPRTSGGPSSYNEQFF | TRBD2 | TRBJ2-1 | NA | TRBV9
TGTGCCAGCTCACCTAGCGTCCTGAGACAGGGAAATACTGAAGCTTTCTTT | CASSPSVLRQGNTEAFF | TRBD1 | TRBJ1-1 | NA | TRBV18
TGTGCCAGCAGTGCCCCGGGACAGGGGGACTATGGCTACACCTTC | CASSAPGQGDYGYTF | TRBD1 | TRBJ1-2 | NA | TRBV6-6
TGTGCCAGCAGTTTATACCCCTCGACAGGCCGGACTGAAGCTTTCTTT | CASSLYPSTGRTEAFF | NA | TRBJ1-1 | NA | TRBV27
TGTGCCAGCAGTGAACGGGGTGAGCAGTTCTTC | CASSERGEQFF | NA | TRBJ2-1 | once | TRBV25-1
TGTGCCAGCAGTTTTGGGAGGGGGAACAGGGGCTACACCTTC | CASSFGRGNRGYTF | NA | TRBJ1-2 | NA | TRBV6-5
TGCAGCGTTCGACAGGATAGCAATCAGCCCCAGCATTTT | CSVRQDSNQPQHF | NA | TRBJ1-5 | NA | TRBV29-1
TGTGCCACCAGTGAGACCGGGGGGCAAGAGACCCAGTACTTC | CATSETGGQETQYF | TRBD2 | TRBJ2-5 | NA | TRBV24-1
TGTGCCAGCTCACAATCGACAGGGGGCAGCTATGGCTACACCTTC | CASSQSTGGSYGYTF | TRBD1 | TRBJ1-2 | NA | TRBV18
TGTGCCAGCAGTTTGGACATAAGCTACGAGCAGTACTTC | CASSLDISYEQYF | NA | TRBJ2-7 | NA | TRBV27
TGCAGCGTTGAAATCCGCCGGGCCTCGGAGGGGCAGCCCCAGCATTTT | CSVEIRRASEGQPQHF | NA | TRBJ1-5 | NA | TRBV29-1
TGCAGCGTCCAGGCCCTCTCTCCTAATGAAAAACTGTTTTTT | CSVQALSPNEKLFF | NA | TRBJ1-4 | NA | TRBV29-1
TGTGCCAGTAGTCAAGGGGGACAGGGGACTGGAAACACCATATATTTT | CASSQGGQGTGNTIYF | TRBD1 | TRBJ1-3 | NA | TRBV19
TGTGCCAGCAGTCCGGGACAGATAACTGAAGCTTTCTTT | CASSPGQITEAFF | TRBD1 | TRBJ1-1 | NA | TRBV5-6
TGTGCCAGCGGACAGTTCTTATATAATTCACCCCTCCACTTT | CASGQFLYNSPLHF | NA | TRBJ1-6 | once | TRBV5-6
TGTGCCAGCAGCCAAGTTACAGGGGGCGAGCAGTACTTC | CASSQVTGGEQYF | TRBD1 | TRBJ2-7 | once | TRBV14
TGTGCCATCAGTGACGGAAGTACCTTTAGCGGTGGCTACACCTTC | CAISDGSTFSGGYTF | NA | TRBJ1-2 | NA | TRBV10-3
TGTGCCAGCTCACCAGATTCGATCGGGGGCAATCAGCCCCAGCATTTT | CASSPDSIGGNQPQHF | NA | TRBJ1-5 | NA | TRBV18
TGTGCCAGCAGCTGGGGGGTTTGGACAGGGATGAATGAGCAGTTCTTC | CASSWGVWTGMNEQFF | TRBD1 | TRBJ2-1 | NA | TRBV5-6
TGTGCCAGTAGTATAGCGCCAGGACAGGGATATCAAGAGACCCAGTACTTC | CASSIAPGQGYQETQYF | TRBD1 | TRBJ2-5 | NA | TRBV19
TGTGCCAGCAGTCCTTTGGGGGGCTCCTACGAGCAGTACTTC | CASSPLGGSYEQYF | NA | TRBJ2-7 | NA | TRBV7-2
TGCGCCAGCAGCTCCCTCTCGGACTCCGGGGCCAACGTCCTGACTTTC | CASSSLSDSGANVLTF | NA | TRBJ2-6 | NA | TRBV5-1
TGTGCCAGCAGCCAAGGGCAGGGGAGAGCTTTCTTT | CASSQGQGRAFF | NA | TRBJ1-1 | NA | TRBV14
TGTGCCAGCAGCGCCACAGGGGGCCCCTACGAGCAGTACTTC | CASSATGGPYEQYF | TRBD1 | TRBJ2-7 | NA | TRBV6-5
TGTGCTAGTGGTTTGGTACTTAAGGCAGGAGGCGCAGATACGCAGTATTTT | CASGLVLKAGGADTQYF | NA | TRBJ2-3 | NA | TRBV12-5
TGTGCCAGCGGACGAGGGGAGGGAATGACAGATACGCAGTATTTT | CASGRGEGMTDTQYF | TRBD2 | TRBJ2-3 | once | TRBV27
TGTGCCAGCAGTTCCACAGGGTACGGAAACACCATATATTTT | CASSSTGYGNTIYF | NA | TRBJ1-3 | NA | TRBV6-5
TGTGCCTGGAGTACCGACTCCGGGGAGCTGTTTTTT | CAWSTDSGELFF | NA | TRBJ2-2 | NA | TRBV30
TGCAGCGTTGACACGGGCAGGGAGGCTGAAGCTTTCTTT | CSVDTGREAEAFF | NA | TRBJ1-1 | NA | TRBV29-1
TGTGCCAGCAGTTACAAGCGGAAGGACACAGATACGCAGTATTTT | CASSYKRKDTDTQYF | NA | TRBJ2-3 | NA | TRBV6-6
TGTGCCACCGGACAGGGGGCGTTAGGTACCGGGGAGCTGTTTTTT | CATGQGALGTGELFF | TRBD1 | TRBJ2-2 | NA | TRBV24-1
TGTGCCAGCAGCAGAAAAGGGGGCACAGATACGCAGTATTTT | CASSRKGGTDTQYF | NA | TRBJ2-3 | NA | TRBV21-1
TGTGCCAGCAGCTTCACAGTCTACGAGCAGTACTTC | CASSFTVYEQYF | NA | TRBJ2-7 | NA | TRBV7-8
TGCGCCAGCAGCCAAGGGACAGGGGTTTTTTTAGAGCAGTTCTTC | CASSQGTGVFLEQFF | TRBD1 | TRBJ2-1 | NA | TRBV4-1
TGTGCCAGCAGTACGACTAGCGGGGGGGCCTATGAGCAGTTCTTC | CASSTTSGGAYEQFF | TRBD2 | TRBJ2-1 | NA | TRBV7-2
TGTGCCAGCTCCCGGCTCCGTGCGGCTAGAGATACGCAGTATTTT | CASSRLRAARDTQYF | NA | TRBJ2-3 | NA | TRBV18
TGCGCCAGCAGCTTGTCCAAGAACACTGAAGCTTTCTTT | CASSLSKNTEAFF | NA | TRBJ1-1 | NA | TRBV5-1
TGTGCCTGGAGTGTCCTAGCGGGGGGGCTCAATGAGCAGTTCTTC | CAWSVLAGGLNEQFF | TRBD2 | TRBJ2-1 | NA | TRBV30
TGTGCCAGCAGCTTAGCGGGGGGAGGGGCAGATACGCAGTATTTT | CASSLAGGGADTQYF | TRBD2 | TRBJ2-3 | NA | TRBV5-4
TGTGCCAGCAGCAAAGCGGTGAACCAGGGGCGCATATTTTTGACAGCCTACGAGCAGTACTTC | CASSKAVNQGRIFLTAYEQYF | NA | TRBJ2-7 | NA | TRBV21-1
TGTGCCAGCAGCTTAGATCCTGCGTCACCCCTCCACTTT | CASSLDPASPLHF | NA | TRBJ1-6 | NA | TRBV7-9
TGTGCCAGCAGTTTCTTGGACAGGGCGGAGACCCAGTACTTC | CASSFLDRAETQYF | TRBD1 | TRBJ2-5 | once | TRBV28
TGTGCCAGTAGTATGCGGGGGGAGACACCCTACTATGGCTACACCTTC | CASSMRGETPYYGYTF | NA | TRBJ1-2 | NA | TRBV19